This T cell receptor (beta chain) stems from a study of blood T cell repertoires in COVID-19. Study overall: The United States, Italy and Spain supplied acute and convalescent COVID-19 samples.

CDR3 length equals 14 residues. Trimming took off 1 base at V and 8 bases at J, with 12 bases between the two ends. Germline lookup yields CDR1 LGHDT and CDR2 YNNKEL (reference sequence). The protocol was immunoSEQ multiplex PCR, while the TCRdb copy is restricted to in-frame clones and leaves out a portion. Of about 63,000 clones detected, approximately 78% appear once; the ten largest clones hold 30% to 40%. The TCR was taken from a man aged 60 to 69 with COVID-19, enrolled during active disease. The J gene is TRBJ2-1, the V gene TRBV3-1 (or the pseudogene TRBV3-2); tentative D call: TRBD2 (5 bases). The sequenced sample was peripheral blood. The CDR3 DNA follows: TGTGCCAGCAGCCAAGGCGGGCCCCGGGATGAGCAGTTCTTC. This sequence encodes CASSQGGPRDEQFF.